Presented here are 32 T cell receptor beta chains from one specimen sequenced in a study of cytomegalovirus exposure and HLA in healthy donors. Primers for the PCR totalled 60 Vbeta and 13 Jbeta. Libraries were prepared by immunoSEQ multiplex PCR; TCRdb keeps only in-frame clonotypes and omits some of them. The repertoire holds some 140,000 clones, with approximately 60% as singletons. Sequences were obtained from PBMCs. Source of these receptors: a human donor in good health.

The chain couples TRBV5-1 to TRBJ2-7; TRBD2 matches at 9 bases. The CDR3 is 13 amino acids. Germline loops: CDR1 SGHRS, CDR2 YFSETQ. The J segment lost 3 bases and the V segment lost 8 bases, leaving 6 bases of the junction unmatched. For the CDR3, the DNA is TGCGCCAGTGGAACTAGCGGGTTCTACGAGCAGTACTTC. Its translation: CASGTSGFYEQYF.

V usage is TRBV2 and J usage is TRBJ1-4; D may be TRBD1 (5 bases). In germline, CDR1 is SNHLY, CDR2 FYNNEI. The CDR3 covers 13 residues. The V end lost 4 bases, the J end lost 2 bases, and 5 bases lay between the germline ends. The CDR3 DNA reads TGTGCCAGCAGTGCAGGGACTAATGAAAAACTGTTTTTT. It is translated as CASSAGTNEKLFF.

This clone was recorded once. The rearrangement uses TRBV10-3 and TRBJ1-1; perhaps TRBD1 as D (5 bases). V was clipped by 2 bases and J by 1 base, with 8 bases between them. CDR3 size: 14 residues. In germline, CDR1 is ENHRY, CDR2 SYGVKD. CDR3 sequence reads: CAISERGQNTEAFF. In DNA, the CDR3 is TGTGCCATCAGTGAGAGGGGCCAGAACACTGAAGCTTTCTTT.

The chain links TRBV15 to TRBJ2-2, with 8 bases fitting TRBD1. V lost 10 bases, J lost 5 bases, and 12 bases stayed unmatched. Germline V CDR1 and CDR2: LNHNV, YYDKDF (reference sequence). There are 15 residues in the CDR3. The CDR3 region is CAIKSMDRDTGELFF. The CDR3 DNA sequence: TGTGCCATAAAGTCAATGGACAGGGATACCGGGGAGCTGTTTTTT.

The V gene is TRBV6-1, the J gene TRBJ1-3; weak D call: TRBD1 (5 bases). The CDR3 is made up of 15 amino acids. V was shortened by 10 bases and J by 0 bases, with 16 bases between the two germline ends. From germline, CDR1 is MNHNS and CDR2 SASEGT. The CDR3 nucleotides are TGTGCCATCACCCAGGGATTCAACTCTGGAAACACCATATATTTT. This codes for CAITQGFNSGNTIYF.

The genes are TRBV28 and TRBJ1-2; TRBD1 matches 8 bases. CDR3 length: 14 residues. J was trimmed by 5 bases and V by 5 bases; bases with no gene match: 7. In germline, CDR1 is MDHEN, CDR2 SYDVKM. The CDR3, as DNA: TGTGCCAGCAGTCCCAGGGGGCGAGGGTATGGCTACACCTTC. Its translation: CASSPRGRGYGYTF.

This clone was counted once. The rearrangement joins TRBV11-1 to TRBJ2-5, with 8 bases aligning to TRBD2. The CDR3 consists of 14 residues. Germline loops: CDR1 SGHAT, CDR2 FQDESV (reference sequence). V trimming: 6 bases; J trimming: 3 bases; junction bases outside the gene matches: 6. CDR3 amino acids: CASRSTSGEETQYF. The CDR3, as DNA: TGTGCCAGCAGATCAACTAGCGGAGAAGAGACCCAGTACTTC.

The V gene is TRBV4-3, the J gene TRBJ2-7, with 8 bases that match TRBD1. Germline CDR1 and CDR2: LGHNA and YSLEER. This CDR3 spans 16 amino acids. The junction had 6 bases not matched to a gene; V was cut back by 0 bases and J by 2 bases. Here the CDR3 reads CASSQEWETGAYEQYF. For the CDR3, the DNA is TGCGCCAGCAGCCAAGAATGGGAGACAGGGGCCTACGAGCAGTACTTC.

This chain joins TRBV7-8 and TRBJ1-1; D unresolved. The CDR3 is 14 residues long. Trimming shortened V by 3 bases and J by 0 bases, and 8 bases separated the two germline ends. Per the germline V gene, CDR1 is SGHVS and CDR2 is FQNEAQ. CDR3 in amino acids: CASSFGRLNTEAFF. The CDR3 DNA is TGTGCCAGCAGCTTCGGCAGGCTGAACACTGAAGCTTTCTTT.

The rearrangement uses TRBV6-1 and TRBJ2-7; D might be TRBD1 (5 bases). Germline CDR1 MNHNS, CDR2 SASEGT. CDR3 length: 13 residues. The CDR3: CASNPQARGEQYF. The CDR3 DNA sequence: TGTGCATCCAACCCACAGGCCAGAGGCGAGCAGTACTTC.

In this sample, this clone turned up a few times. The chain employs TRBV7-2 and TRBJ2-7; TRBD1 aligns across 10 bases. Germline values: CDR1 SGHTA, CDR2 FQGNSA. With 4 bases clipped from V and 4 bases from J, the junction kept 7 bases outside the gene matches. This CDR3 is 15 amino acids long. CDR3: CASSSTPGQGYEQYF. The CDR3 DNA reads TGTGCCAGCAGCTCCACACCGGGACAGGGGTACGAGCAGTACTTC.

This clone was recorded a few times. CDR3 bases: TGTGCCAGCAGTGAAGCGGACAGGGTAACCTTC. Residues: CASSEADRVTF. The J gene is TRBJ1-2, the V gene TRBV2; 8 bases line up with TRBD1. CDR1 is SNHLY and CDR2 is FYNNEI in the germline V gene. V was pared by 0 bases and J by 14 bases, with 2 bases of the junction left unmatched. The CDR3 length is 11 residues.

The chain combines TRBV18 with TRBJ2-2; a possible D gene is TRBD2 (7 bases). Germline V CDR1 and CDR2: KGHSH, LQKENI. V was shortened by 2 bases and J by 6 bases, with 10 bases between the two germline ends. CDR3 length: 14 amino acids. Written as DNA, the CDR3 is TGTGCCAGCTCACCAGCGGGGGCCCCCGGGGAGCTGTTTTTT. Encoded protein: CASSPAGAPGELFF.

In its sample, this clone was seen a few times. This chain connects TRBV19 to TRBJ2-7; a possible D gene is TRBD2 (6 bases). The CDR3 spans 12 residues. Germline CDR1 reads LNHDA; CDR2 reads SQIVND (reference sequence). Trimming left V 2 bases short and J 6 bases short, with 8 bases between. CDR3 in amino acids: CASSITRGEQYF. The CDR3 nucleotides are TGTGCCAGTAGTATAACGCGGGGCGAGCAGTACTTC.

V gene TRBV5-4 combines with J gene TRBJ2-1, with 13 nucleotides matching TRBD2. With V trimmed by 0 bases and J by 0 bases, 0 bases remained unmatched. Germline V gene data show CDR1 as SGHNT and CDR2 as YYREEE (reference sequence). The CDR3 consists of 17 residues. The CDR3 loop is CASSLGTSGSSYNEQFF. DNA for the CDR3: TGTGCCAGCAGCTTGGGGACTAGCGGGAGCTCCTACAATGAGCAGTTCTTC.

Here the CDR3 reads CASSQVPTRGYTF. In DNA form, the CDR3 reads TGTGCCAGCAGCCAAGTACCCACCAGGGGCTACACCTTC. The chain combines TRBV14 with TRBJ1-2; no reliable D call. Germline V gene sequence: CDR1 SGHDN, CDR2 FVKESK. Trimming removed 1 base from V and 8 bases from J, with 11 bases in between. This CDR3 is built from 13 residues.

The chain carries TRBV7-8 and TRBJ1-2; D call uncertain. CDR3 length: 14 residues. Trimming took off 0 bases at V and 4 bases at J, with 9 bases between the two ends. Per germline, CDR1 SGHVS and CDR2 FQNEAQ. Here the CDR3 reads CASSLAVQSYGYTF. The CDR3 DNA sequence: TGTGCCAGCAGCTTAGCAGTACAAAGCTATGGCTACACCTTC. The whole variable domain, remainder taken from reference TRBV7-8 and TRBJ1-2, is GAGVSQSPRYKVAKRGQDVALRCDPISGHVSLFWYQQALGQGPEFLTYFQNEAQLDKSGLPSDRFFAERPEGSVSTLKIQRTQQEDSAVYLCASSLAVQSYGYTFGSGTRLTVV.

This clone was observed a few times. The J gene is TRBJ2-2, the V gene TRBV4-3; possible D gene TRBD1, 5 bases. This CDR3 has 13 residues. The V gene's germline CDR1 is LGHNA and CDR2 YSLEER. V was clipped by 4 bases and J by 4 bases, with 7 bases between them. This CDR3 is CASSPRGTGELFF. CDR3 DNA: TGCGCCAGCAGCCCTAGGGGCACCGGGGAGCTGTTTTTT.

This chain joins TRBV4-3 and TRBJ2-7; TRBD2 might be the D (5 bases). The CDR3 is 15 residues long. Germline V CDR1 and CDR2: LGHNA, YSLEER. V lost 0 bases and J lost 5, with 14 bases in between. The CDR3 DNA reads as TGCGCCAGCAGCCAAGATATAAGCGGCTCTGACGAGCAGTACTTC. This translates into CASSQDISGSDEQYF.

V is TRBV5-1 and J is TRBJ2-2; 7 nucleotides line up with TRBD2. Losses at the gene ends were 1 base for V and 5 bases for J; bases not matched to a gene: 5. CDR3 length: 15 residues. Germline V gene sequence: CDR1 SGHRS, CDR2 YFSETQ. The CDR3 is CASSLWGGRTGELFF. The CDR3, as DNA: TGCGCCAGCAGCTTGTGGGGAGGGAGGACCGGGGAGCTGTTTTTT.

The genes are TRBV7-9 and TRBJ2-3; 8 bases agree with TRBD1. V lost 1 base to trimming and J lost 5 bases; unmatched junction nucleotides: 8. This CDR3 contains 16 residues. CDR1 and CDR2 (germline): SEHNR, FQNEAQ (reference sequence). CDR3 nucleotide sequence: TGTGCCAGCAGCTTAGGGAGGACAGGGTTAATAGATACGCAGTATTTT. Amino acids: CASSLGRTGLIDTQYF. Full variable domain (remainder filled in from reference TRBV7-9 and TRBJ2-3): DTGVSQNPRHKITKRGQNVTFRCDPISEHNRLYWYRQTLGQGPEFLTYFQNEAQLEKSRLLSDRFSAERPKGSFSTLEIQRTEQGDSAMYLCASSLGRTGLIDTQYFGPGTRLTVL.

The J gene is TRBJ2-5, the V gene TRBV21-1; TRBD1 reflects the table's D call only, with no check against the DNA. TRBV21-1 is a known pseudogene. CDR3 length: 15 residues. CDR3 DNA: TGTGCCAGCCACGGACAGGGGGAACCCCAAGAGACCCAGTACTTC. Translated, it gives CASHGQGEPQETQYF.

This rearrangement joins TRBV11-3 to TRBJ2-3; a weak D match, TRBD2 (5 bases). This CDR3 has 15 amino acids. In germline, CDR1 is SGHNT, CDR2 YENEEA. The V end was cut by 5 bases, the J end by 2 bases, with 14 bases between. The CDR3 reads CASSESADFTDTQYF. Here the CDR3 DNA reads TGTGCCAGCAGCGAATCAGCGGACTTCACAGATACGCAGTATTTT.

The chain joins TRBV6-1 to TRBJ2-7; 9 nucleotides match TRBD1. Germline CDR1 and CDR2: MNHNS and SASEGT. The trim removed 9 bases at V and 2 bases at J, leaving 5 bases unmatched. The CDR3 is 13 amino acids. The CDR3 region has the DNA TGTGCCAGTCAGGGACAGGGCGCCTACGAGCAGTACTTC. This codes for CASQGQGAYEQYF.

This sequence joins TRBV5-4 and TRBJ2-7; maybe TRBD1 (7 bases). Per the germline V gene, CDR1 is SGHNT and CDR2 is YYREEE (reference sequence). V lost 7 bases and J lost 0, with 20 bases in between. There are 16 residues in the CDR3. In nucleotides, the CDR3 is TGTGCCAGCTGGAGGCGGGACAGAGAAAGCTCCTACGAGCAGTACTTC. Amino acids: CASWRRDRESSYEQYF.

CDR3 amino acids: CASSPGQGGWTEAFF. The CDR3 DNA reads TGTGCCAGCAGCCCCGGACAGGGGGGTTGGACTGAAGCTTTCTTT. V is TRBV7-9 and J is TRBJ1-1, with 10 bases lining up with TRBD1. From germline, CDR1 is SEHNR and CDR2 FQNEAQ (reference sequence). With V trimmed by 5 bases and J by 5 bases, 8 bases remained unmatched. The CDR3 has 15 residues.

The V and J genes are TRBV4-2 and TRBJ1-5; no reliable D call. The CDR3 has 17 amino acids. V was cut by 0 bases and J by 0 bases, with 12 bases left in between. The germline V gene has CDR1 LGHNA and CDR2 YNFKEQ. DNA of the CDR3: TGTGCCAGCAGCCAAGATCCCGCAGGTCGTAGCAATCAGCCCCAGCATTTT. Translation gives CASSQDPAGRSNQPQHF.

V gene TRBV27 combines with J gene TRBJ2-5, with TRBD1 identical over 8 bases. Germline V gene sequence: CDR1 MNHEY, CDR2 SMNVEV (reference sequence). V was pared by 6 bases and J by 2 bases, with 8 bases of the junction left unmatched. This CDR3 comprises 15 residues. DNA for the CDR3: TGTGCCAGCAGCCGGCAGGGGGCGCGACAAGAGACCCAGTACTTC. Residues: CASSRQGARQETQYF.

The chain employs TRBV7-2 and TRBJ1-1; D is perhaps TRBD1 (5 bases). This CDR3 is built from 13 residues. V was trimmed by 5 bases and J by 4 bases, leaving 11 bases between them. CDR1 and CDR2 (germline): SGHTA, FQGNSA. CDR3 amino acids: CASSPGTPTEAFF. Written as DNA, the CDR3 is TGTGCCAGCAGCCCCGGGACTCCCACTGAAGCTTTCTTT.

The chain links TRBV7-9 to TRBJ2-2, with 10 positions matching TRBD2. Germline CDR1 is SEHNR and CDR2 is FQNEAQ (reference sequence). With 4 bases clipped from V and 5 bases from J, the junction kept 1 base outside the gene matches. This CDR3 has 14 amino acids. The CDR3 region is CASSSSGRTGELFF. The DNA of the CDR3 is TGTGCCAGCAGCTCTAGCGGGAGAACCGGGGAGCTGTTTTTT.

The chain employs TRBV7-2 and TRBJ1-3; D is unclear. Trimming left V 1 base short and J 0 bases short, with 7 bases between. The germline V gene has CDR1 SGHTA and CDR2 FQGNSA. The CDR3 is 15 residues long. CDR3 region: CASSLVPVSGNTIYF. In DNA form, the CDR3 reads TGTGCCAGCAGCTTAGTACCGGTCTCTGGAAACACCATATATTTT.

The CDR3: CATSRDRAYNEQFF. In DNA, the CDR3 is TGTGCCACCAGCCGGGACAGAGCCTACAATGAGCAGTTCTTC. V and J are TRBV15 and TRBJ2-1; TRBD1 agrees at 7 bases. CDR3 length: 14 amino acids. Per germline, CDR1 LNHNV and CDR2 YYDKDF (reference sequence). The trim removed 5 bases at V and 2 bases at J, leaving 3 bases unmatched. The full variable domain, with the rest looked up from reference TRBV15 and TRBJ2-1, is DAMVIQNPRYQVTQFGKPVTLSCSQTLNHNVMYWYQQKSSQAPKLLFHYYDKDFNNEADTPDNFQSRRPNTSFCFLDIRSPGLGDTAMYLCATSRDRAYNEQFFGPGTRLTVL.